The source of this T cell receptor beta chain is a study of brain T cells in children with intractable seizures. Time point given: blood from clinic visit 5 months post-surgery; TSC patient then seizure free. The sequenced cases were selected for having the highest brain T cell transcript signatures. Patients received at least one anti-epileptic drug before surgery. For this clone: The antigen is unknown.

Trimming took off 4 bases at V and 2 bases at J, with 3 bases between the two ends. Germline loops: CDR1 SGHNT, CDR2 YYREEE (reference sequence). This CDR3 spans 11 amino acids. Sequenced by immunoSEQ multiplex PCR; TCRdb stores in-frame clones only, minus some. The table lists 300,000 to 400,000 clones, approximately 93% of them singletons. Points from the study as a whole: Pre- and post-surgery blood differed in depth, so pre-surgery absences may be undersampling.

The chain employs TRBV5-4 and TRBJ2-5; no reliable D call. The sequencing used peripheral blood, collected 4 to 6 months after surgery. The TCR originated in a boy under two years old with tuberous sclerosis and intractable seizures. CDR3 in amino acids: CASSEQETQYF. The DNA for the CDR3 is TGTGCCAGCAGCGAACAAGAGACCCAGTACTTC.